The sequence of this TCR beta chain was determined in a study of cytomegalovirus exposure and HLA in healthy donors. PCR was performed using 60 Vbeta and 13 Jbeta primers. Only in-frame clones appear in the TCRdb table, and some are missing; sequencing was by immunoSEQ multiplex PCR. Seen here are some 150,000 clones, around 80% observed once, and the top ten hold around 1.9%. The CDR3 length is 17 residues. The V segment lost 3 bases and the J segment 7 bases; nucleotides outside the gene matches: 10. The V gene's germline CDR1 is ENHRY and CDR2 SYGVKD. This clonotype was sampled from a man aged 40-49 years in good health and CMV-seronegative. Sequenced material: PBMCs. This chain connects TRBV10-3 to TRBJ2-4; 12 bases are a match to TRBD2. CDR3 sequence reads: CAISDPGLAGPQNIQYF. In nucleotides, the CDR3 is TGTGCCATCAGTGACCCGGGACTAGCGGGCCCGCAGAACATTCAGTACTTC.